Listed here are 10 T cell receptor beta chains from one sample, sequenced in a study of T cells in Graves' hyperthyroidism and ophthalmopathy. TCR beta CDR3 regions were amplified from RNA. The TCR CDR3 first-round RT-PCR relied on the HTBI primer set. MiXCR, run by TCRdb on the multiplex PCR reads, gives a single entry per CDR3 protein. The repertoire has some 500,000 distinct CDR3 sequences, about 15% of them found once; the top ten carry less than 20%. Sample: blood. The receptors shown here come from a woman between 18 and 29 years old with Graves' hyperthyroidism.

CDR3 bases: TGCGCCAGCAGCCACAGGGGGCTCGATGGCTACACCTTC. The encoded protein is CASSHRGLDGYTF. V and J are TRBV4-1 and TRBJ1-2, with TRBD1 identical over 8 bases. The V gene's germline CDR1 is MGHRA and CDR2 YSYEKL. The CDR3 totals 13 residues. V dropped 3 bases and J dropped 6; count of bases not matched to a gene: 3.

This clonotype has at least ten counts. The gene calls are TRBV7-3 and TRBJ1-1; a weak D match, TRBD1 (6 bases). Trimming shortened V by 3 bases and J by 4 bases, and 15 bases separated the two germline ends. The CDR3 is 15 amino acids. CDR1 and CDR2 (germline): SGHTA, FQGTGA. This CDR3 reads CASSLTGKGGTEAFF. CDR3 in DNA: TGTGCCAGCAGCTTGACCGGGAAAGGGGGCACTGAAGCTTTCTTT.

This clonotype is deemed medium-sized (0.01 to 0.1%). The genes are TRBV19 and TRBJ1-1; D is possibly TRBD1 (6 bases). The germline gives CDR1 LNHDA, CDR2 SQIVND (reference sequence). The CDR3 contains 14 residues. V was shortened by 7 bases and J by 4 bases, with 16 bases between the two germline ends. The CDR3 region is CASTRVQGGTEAFF. The CDR3 nucleotides read TGTGCCAGTACACGGGTACAGGGAGGCACTGAAGCTTTCTTT.

This clonotype turned up a few times. This chain joins TRBV19 and TRBJ2-1, with D perhaps matching TRBD1 or TRBD2 (5 bases each). V lost 7 bases, J lost 7 bases, and 17 bases lay in between. CDR1 LNHDA and CDR2 SQIVND come from the germline V gene (reference sequence). This CDR3 has 14 amino acids. CDR3 sequence reads: CASTRSWDGNEQFF. DNA of the CDR3: TGTGCCAGTACCCGAAGCTGGGACGGGAATGAGCAGTTCTTC.

This clonotype turned up a few times. A read error may be the cause here, since a much bigger clone is one base away. This chain joins TRBV9 and TRBJ2-1; tentative D call: TRBD1 (6 bases). Germline CDR1 SGDLS, CDR2 YYNGEE. The CDR3 consists of 13 residues. V lost 0 bases and J lost 6, with 7 bases in between. The CDR3 loop reads CASSVGDTNEQFF. The CDR3 DNA follows: TGTGCCAGCAGCGTAGGGGACACCAATGAGCAGTTCTTC.

This clonotype was seen repeatedly, ten times or more. The chain carries TRBV19 and TRBJ1-1, with TRBD1 matching 11 bases. V trimming: 8 bases; J trimming: 1 base; junction bases outside the gene matches: 6. CDR1 and CDR2 from the germline V gene are LNHDA and SQIVND (reference sequence). The CDR3 has 15 amino acids. In DNA, the CDR3 is TGTGCCAGTCGGACAGGGGGCAGGGAGAACACTGAAGCTTTCTTT. It is translated as CASRTGGRENTEAFF.

The rearrangement joins TRBV7-9 to TRBJ2-1; the match to TRBD2 covers 12 bases. After removal of 1 base from V and 4 bases from J, the junction contained 11 bases not matched to a gene. CDR1 SEHNR and CDR2 FQNEAQ come from the germline V gene (reference sequence). The CDR3 runs to 19 residues. The CDR3 is CASSLDRGLAGGFYNEQFF. The CDR3 DNA reads TGTGCCAGCAGCTTAGATCGCGGTCTAGCGGGAGGGTTTTACAATGAGCAGTTCTTC.

At least ten counts were recorded for this clonotype. This chain's CDR3 is CASSFVGQPQHF. The CDR3 DNA follows: TGTGCCAGCAGCTTCGTGGGTCAGCCCCAGCATTTT. The rearrangement uses TRBV7-2 and TRBJ1-5; D is unresolved. Trimming took off 3 bases at V and 6 bases at J, with 6 bases between the two ends. This CDR3 has 12 amino acids. Germline V gives CDR1 SGHTA, CDR2 FQGNSA.

This clonotype was seen at least ten times. The V gene is TRBV3-1, the J gene TRBJ2-3; a possible D gene is TRBD2 (5 bases). Looked up from germline, CDR1 is LGHDT and CDR2 is YNNKEL (reference sequence). The length of the CDR3 is 16 residues. Trimming removed 2 bases at V and 6 bases at J, with 18 bases between. CDR3 in DNA: TGTGCCAGCAGCCAAAGTTATTTATCGGGATCCGATACGCAGTATTTT. Translation gives CASSQSYLSGSDTQYF.

This chain uses TRBV4-2 with TRBJ2-1, with TRBD2 identical over 9 bases. V lost 0 bases to trimming and J lost 4 bases; unmatched junction nucleotides: 13. This CDR3 has 19 residues. Germline V gene lookup returns CDR1 LGHNA and CDR2 YNFKEQ. The CDR3 sequence is CASSQEIGLAWGNYNEQFF. In DNA form, the CDR3 reads TGTGCCAGCAGCCAAGAGATCGGACTAGCGTGGGGTAATTACAATGAGCAGTTCTTC.